The 19 T cell receptor beta chains below were found in one sample sequenced in a study of blood T cells in healthy people across ages. The use of a sample-barcoded 5' primer and a J-beta primer mix characterized a second PCR of about 7 to 12 cycles. TCRdb ran MiXCR on the 5' RACE reads and lists one entry per CDR3 protein. The data hold 920,000 or so distinct CDR3 sequences, with roughly 45% observed a single time. The source material was blood. The receptors originated from a woman aged 55-70 years in good health.

The chain combines TRBV12-3 or TRBV12-4 with TRBJ1-1; tentative D call: TRBD1 (6 bases). The CDR3 is 12 amino acids. Trimming took 6 bases from V and 4 from J, leaving 9 bases between them. The CDR3 loop is CASRSGATEAFF. The CDR3 DNA reads as TGTGCCAGCAGGTCAGGGGCCACTGAAGCTTTCTTT.

The CDR3 coding sequence is TGTGCCAGCAGCTTAGATGGGGGAGGTCGCACAGATACGCAGTATTTT. Its translation: CASSLDGGGRTDTQYF. The J gene is TRBJ2-3, the V gene TRBV7-9; D possibly corresponds to TRBD2 (6 bases). Trimming removed 1 base at V and 1 base at J, with 12 bases between. The germline V gene has CDR1 SEHNR and CDR2 FQNEAQ (reference sequence). This CDR3 region has 16 residues.

The sample holds one count of this clonotype. The chain couples TRBV6-6 to TRBJ2-1; 7 nucleotides line up with TRBD2. The J call may be mistaken, given a closer DNA end match to TRBJ2-7. CDR3 length: 14 residues. Germline V gene data show CDR1 as MNHNY and CDR2 as SVGAGI (reference sequence). The CDR3 sequence: CASSLGGSLNEQYF. The CDR3 region has the DNA TGTGCCAGCAGTTTGGGCGGGAGCCTCAATGAGCAGTACTTC.

This clonotype has a handful of counts. This chain connects TRBV20-1 to TRBJ2-7; TRBD2 aligns across 13 bases. The CDR3 is made up of 15 amino acids. The trim removed 5 bases at V and 1 base at J, leaving 5 bases unmatched. Per the germline V gene, CDR1 is DFQATT and CDR2 is SNEGSKA (reference sequence). CDR3 region: CSASGLAGWSYEQYF. The DNA of the CDR3 is TGCAGTGCTTCGGGACTAGCGGGATGGTCCTACGAGCAGTACTTC.

This clonotype occurred a few times. CDR3 region: CASSLRQSNQPQHF. CDR3 bases: TGTGCCAGCAGTTTACGACAGTCTAATCAGCCCCAGCATTTT. The V call is TRBV12-3 or TRBV12-4, the J call TRBJ1-5; a possible D gene is TRBD1 (5 bases). The CDR3 is 14 residues long. V was pared by 2 bases and J by 4 bases, with 9 bases between.

V and J are TRBV5-6 and TRBJ1-1; weak D call: TRBD1 (5 bases). Germline V gene lookup returns CDR1 SGHDT and CDR2 YYEEEE. V was shortened by 4 bases and J by 5 bases, with 15 bases between the two germline ends. The CDR3 extends over 14 amino acids. CDR3 amino acids: CASSRQGVWTEAFF. In DNA form, the CDR3 reads TGTGCCAGCAGCCGTCAGGGTGTTTGGACTGAAGCTTTCTTT.

This chain joins TRBV6-1 and TRBJ1-1; 9 bases map to TRBD1. The junction had 16 bases not matched to a gene; V was cut back by 7 bases and J by 1 base. The CDR3 sequence is 18 residues long. Germline V gene sequence: CDR1 MNHNS, CDR2 SASEGT. CDR3 in DNA: TGTGCCAGCACCTTGGGGGGACAGGGATACCCCTCGAACACTGAAGCTTTCTTT. Its translation: CASTLGGQGYPSNTEAFF.

The chain is built from TRBV7-6 and TRBJ2-7, with D possibly being TRBD1 (6 bases). This CDR3 has 15 amino acids. Trimming left V 3 bases short and J 2 bases short, with 14 bases between. The germline V gene has CDR1 SGHVS and CDR2 FNYEAQ. CDR3 in amino acids: CASSFELTGAYEQYF. The CDR3 DNA sequence: TGTGCCAGCAGCTTCGAATTGACAGGAGCCTACGAGCAGTACTTC. The full variable domain, in which reference TRBV7-6 and TRBJ2-7 provide the parts outside the CDR3, is GAGVSQSPRYKVTKRGQDVALRCDPISGHVSLYWYRQALGQGPEFLTYFNYEAQQDKSGLPNDRFSAERPEGSISTLTIQRTEQRDSAMYRCASSFELTGAYEQYFGPGTRLTVT.

This clonotype has more than one count but fewer than ten. The chain links TRBV28 to TRBJ2-7, with D perhaps matching TRBD1 (6 bases). From germline, CDR1 is MDHEN and CDR2 SYDVKM. Trimming took off 5 bases at V and 3 bases at J, with 20 bases between the two ends. The CDR3 spans 16 residues. The CDR3: CASSLSGASFGYEQYF. In nucleotides, the CDR3 is TGTGCCAGCAGTCTATCAGGGGCCTCCTTCGGCTACGAGCAGTACTTC.

This clonotype turned up a few times. This rearrangement joins TRBV20-1 to TRBJ1-6; D unclear. V dropped 2 bases and J dropped 0 bases, with 17 bases sitting between them. CDR1 and CDR2 (germline): DFQATT, SNEGSKA (reference sequence). CDR3 size: 18 residues. CDR3 in amino acids: CSARNLRVESSYNSPLHF. The CDR3 DNA sequence: TGCAGTGCTAGAAACCTGCGGGTGGAGAGCTCCTATAATTCACCCCTCCACTTT.

The chain couples TRBV27 to TRBJ1-1; possible D gene TRBD1, 5 bases. The CDR3 loop spans 16 amino acids. Germline V gene data show CDR1 as MNHEY and CDR2 as SMNVEV (reference sequence). Trimming removed 2 bases from V and 7 bases from J, with 20 bases in between. CDR3 sequence (DNA): TGTGCCAGCAGTTTAGGGGCCGGGACGGGGGTTCGTGAAGCTTTCTTT. It translates to CASSLGAGTGVREAFF.

This clonotype has only a few counts. This rearrangement joins TRBV27 to TRBJ1-6; D may be TRBD1 (6 bases). Germline assignment: CDR1 MNHEY and CDR2 SMNVEV (reference sequence). The CDR3 totals 12 residues. V was cut by 8 bases and J by 6 bases, with 8 bases left in between. Written as DNA, the CDR3 is TGTGCCAGCGGGACACCTAATTCACCCCTCCACTTT. As protein: CASGTPNSPLHF.

This clonotype was found a few times. The CDR3 region has the DNA TGTGCCAGCAGTTTAGGAGGGGCGAAGAGCAATCAGCCCCAGCATTTT. It translates to CASSLGGAKSNQPQHF. This chain uses TRBV28 with TRBJ1-5, with D maybe TRBD1 (5 bases). V lost 2 bases and J 1 base, leaving 12 bases between the germline ends. This CDR3 is built from 16 residues. Germline V gene data show CDR1 as MDHEN and CDR2 as SYDVKM.

This sequence joins TRBV2 and TRBJ2-1, with 15 positions matching TRBD2. The CDR3 is 19 residues long. Looked up from germline, CDR1 is SNHLY and CDR2 is FYNNEI. Trimming at V came to 0 bases and at J to 0 bases, leaving 3 bases not matched to a gene. In DNA form, the CDR3 reads TGTGCCAGCAGTGAAGCCGGACTAGCGGGAGGGCCCTCCTACAATGAGCAGTTCTTC. The encoded protein is CASSEAGLAGGPSYNEQFF.

V usage is TRBV5-1 and J usage is TRBJ2-1; 12 nucleotides agree with TRBD2. Losses at the gene ends were 4 bases for V and 5 bases for J; bases not matched to a gene: 7. Germline V lookup: CDR1 SGHRS, CDR2 YFSETQ. The CDR3 length is 16 residues. This chain's CDR3 is CASSPGLAGLHNEQFF. The CDR3 DNA sequence: TGCGCCAGCAGCCCGGGACTAGCGGGTTTACACAATGAGCAGTTCTTC.

The chain is built from TRBV11-2 and TRBJ2-7; 7 bases align to TRBD2. CDR3 length: 16 residues. V gave up 1 base and J gave up 3 bases; unmatched junction bases: 9. The germline gives CDR1 SGHAT, CDR2 FQNNGV. In DNA form, the CDR3 reads TGTGCCAGCAGCTTAGCCTCAGGCGGGAGTCTCTACGAGCAGTACTTC. It translates to CASSLASGGSLYEQYF. The whole variable domain, filled in from reference TRBV11-2 and TRBJ2-7, reads EAGVAQSPRYKIIEKRQSVAFWCNPISGHATLYWYQQILGQGPKLLIQFQNNGVVDDSQLPKDRFSAERLKGVDSTLKIQPAKLEDSAVYLCASSLASGGSLYEQYFGPGTRLTVT.

This clonotype was seen just once. The chain couples TRBV12-3 or TRBV12-4 to TRBJ2-3; the D is unclear. Trimming took off 5 bases at V and 2 bases at J, with 11 bases between the two ends. CDR3 length equals 14 residues. The CDR3 DNA follows: TGTGCCAGCAGTCAGCACCATTCCACAGATACGCAGTATTTT. Translation: CASSQHHSTDTQYF.

About this clonotype itself: Mismatch with germline at one junction end may stem from a read error. The chain links TRBV4-1 to TRBJ2-1, with 14 bases fitting TRBD2. The CDR3 loop spans 17 amino acids. Germline CDR1 MGHRA, CDR2 YSYEKL. The CDR3 DNA sequence: TGCGCCAGCAACCAAGAGGGACTAGCGGGAGTGGTGGATGAGCAGTTCTTC. Its protein product is CASNQEGLAGVVDEQFF.

The CDR3 bases are TGTGCCAGCAGCTTGGCAGGAGGTAGTAGCAATGAGCAGTTCTTC. Residues: CASSLAGGSSNEQFF. The chain joins TRBV5-6 to TRBJ2-1; D is possibly TRBD2 (5 bases). This CDR3 has 15 residues. V was clipped by 0 bases and J by 6 bases, with 13 bases between them. Germline CDR1 SGHDT, CDR2 YYEEEE.